The T cell receptor (beta chain) described here comes from a study of blood T cells in healthy people across ages. Whole-study results and caveats: Estimated diversity across one million T cells was deemed an underestimate. Naive T cell percentage by flow cytometry tracked strongly with beta diversity.

The second PCR ran about 6 to 11 cycles with a sample-barcoded 5' primer and J-beta primers. TCRdb recomputed calls from the 5' RACE reads with MiXCR, one row per CDR3 protein. Among roughly 2 million distinct CDR3 sequences listed, roughly 52% were seen once. This clonotype was counted a few times. Its antigen is not known. Each donor supplied around 9.6 milliliters of peripheral blood. Isolation of PBMCs gave at least 7 million cells per sample. The TCR originated in a woman aged 40 to 50 in good health. Sequencing used blood.

The CDR3 spells CASSLDRQVQQYF. The DNA for the CDR3 is TGTGCCAGCAGCTTAGATAGGCAGGTCCAGCAGTACTTC. The J gene is TRBJ2-4, the V gene TRBV7-2, with D uncertain. The germline V and J ends were trimmed by 1 base and 13 bases, with 14 bases remaining between them. The CDR3 covers 13 residues. Germline V gene sequence: CDR1 SGHTA, CDR2 FQGNSA.